A selection of T cell receptor beta chains follows, all from one sample in a study of T cell responses to AZD1222 COVID-19 vaccine. The repertoire was sequenced with immunoSEQ multiplex PCR; TCRdb's copy has only in-frame clones and lacks some. In the table there are 150,000 to 180,000 clones, about nine tenths of which are singletons. The sample was peripheral blood, taken 28 days after the second AZD1222 dose. The receptors come from an adult who received the AZD1222 COVID-19 vaccine. CDR3s include the opening cysteine and the closing phenylalanine or tryptophan. The D gene is left open where the match is weak. Only some rows state a clone size, as once, few, many or a class for expanded clones.

D gene	clone size	V gene	J gene	CDR3 protein	CDR3 DNA
-	-	TRBV30	TRBJ1-5	CAWGRVGQPQHF	TGTGCCTGGGGACGGGTGGGTCAGCCCCAGCATTTT
-	-	TRBV24-1	TRBJ2-3	CATSDLRGSADTQYF	TGTGCCACCAGTGATTTGCGAGGGAGTGCAGATACGCAGTATTTT
-	-	TRBV29-1	TRBJ1-2	CSVTVRGDALNGYTF	TGCAGCGTTACCGTTCGGGGGGATGCGTTAAATGGCTACACCTTC
-	few	TRBV18	TRBJ2-2	CASSAIASSWANTGELFF	TGTGCCAGCTCAGCGATCGCTTCTAGTTGGGCGAACACCGGGGAGCTGTTTTTT
TRBD1	-	TRBV19	TRBJ2-3	CASTGTGGHTDTQYF	TGTGCCAGTACCGGGACAGGGGGCCACACAGATACGCAGTATTTT
-	-	TRBV20-1	TRBJ2-3	CSASKGGAIRADTQYF	TGCAGTGCTAGTAAAGGAGGAGCCATCAGGGCAGATACGCAGTATTTT
TRBD1	-	TRBV5-1	TRBJ2-7	CASSPEGQGSAEQYF	TGCGCCAGCAGCCCGGAGGGACAGGGATCGGCCGAGCAGTACTTC
-	few	TRBV6-5	TRBJ2-2	CASKVGGTQLFF	TGTGCCAGCAAGGTGGGGGGCACTCAGCTGTTTTTT
TRBD2	-	TRBV27	TRBJ2-7	CASSLRGSYEQYF	TGTGCCAGCAGTTTGCGGGGGTCCTACGAGCAGTACTTC
-	once	TRBV9	TRBJ1-1	CASSVEVGTTEAFF	TGTGCCAGCAGCGTAGAGGTGGGCACCACTGAAGCTTTCTTT
-	-	TRBV28	TRBJ1-2	CASSLRSGNRGYGYTF	TGTGCCAGCAGTTTAAGGTCTGGGAATAGGGGCTATGGCTACACCTTC
-	-	TRBV28	TRBJ1-4	CASRSVGEKLFF	TGTGCCAGCAGGTCCGTGGGCGAAAAACTGTTTTTT
TRBD1	-	TRBV5-1	TRBJ1-6	CASSFGQGPRDNSPLHF	TGCGCCAGCAGCTTTGGACAGGGTCCTAGAGATAATTCACCCCTCCACTTT
TRBD2	few	TRBV5-1	TRBJ2-1	CASSLSPGTSGRAIEQFF	TGCGCCAGCAGCCTCTCCCCCGGGACTAGCGGGAGGGCCATTGAGCAGTTCTTC
TRBD2	-	TRBV7-6	TRBJ2-7	CASSPTSGAYEQYF	TGTGCCAGCAGCCCCACTAGCGGCGCCTACGAGCAGTACTTC
TRBD2	once	TRBV5-4	TRBJ2-7	CASSGGRTSGRDEQYF	TGTGCCAGCAGCGGCGGGAGGACTAGCGGGAGAGACGAGCAGTACTTC
-	-	TRBV11-3	TRBJ1-2	CASSRTIFYGYTF	TGTGCCAGCAGCCGAACCATTTTTTATGGCTACACCTTC
TRBD1	-	TRBV28	TRBJ1-2	CASWDRGKSGYTF	TGTGCCAGCTGGGACAGGGGAAAAAGTGGCTACACCTTC
TRBD2	once	TRBV27	TRBJ2-1	CASSLGSGRNEQFF	TGTGCCAGCAGTTTGGGTAGCGGGAGAAATGAGCAGTTCTTC
-	-	TRBV5-6	TRBJ1-2	CASSLVIRDYGYTF	TGTGCCAGCAGCTTGGTGATCAGGGACTATGGCTACACCTTC
TRBD2	-	TRBV3-1/TRBV3-2	TRBJ2-3	CASSQGLAGTDTQYF	TGTGCCAGCAGCCAAGGGCTAGCGGGCACAGATACGCAGTATTTT
-	-	TRBV5-1	TRBJ2-1	CASSLVGRQDYNEQFF	TGCGCCAGCAGCTTGGTTGGGAGACAGGACTACAATGAGCAGTTCTTC
TRBD1	few	TRBV18	TRBJ2-7	CASSSTGTEIVYEQYF	TGTGCCAGCTCATCGACCGGGACAGAAATTGTCTACGAGCAGTACTTC
-	-	TRBV7-3	TRBJ1-1	CASSLTGGDTEAFF	TGTGCCAGCAGCTTAACAGGGGGGGACACTGAAGCTTTCTTT
-	-	TRBV11-2	TRBJ2-3	CASRYRGTADYTDTQYF	TGTGCCAGCAGGTACCGGGGGACAGCGGATTACACAGATACGCAGTATTTT
-	-	TRBV6-5	TRBJ1-4	CASSYPGGSGEKLFF	TGTGCCAGCAGTTACCCTGGGGGTAGTGGCGAAAAACTGTTTTTT
TRBD2	-	TRBV20-1	TRBJ2-1	CSARTSAEQFF	TGCAGTGCCAGGACTAGCGCTGAGCAGTTCTTC
-	-	TRBV18	TRBJ1-1	CASSPLLGNTEAFF	TGTGCCAGCTCACCACTCTTGGGGAACACTGAAGCTTTCTTT